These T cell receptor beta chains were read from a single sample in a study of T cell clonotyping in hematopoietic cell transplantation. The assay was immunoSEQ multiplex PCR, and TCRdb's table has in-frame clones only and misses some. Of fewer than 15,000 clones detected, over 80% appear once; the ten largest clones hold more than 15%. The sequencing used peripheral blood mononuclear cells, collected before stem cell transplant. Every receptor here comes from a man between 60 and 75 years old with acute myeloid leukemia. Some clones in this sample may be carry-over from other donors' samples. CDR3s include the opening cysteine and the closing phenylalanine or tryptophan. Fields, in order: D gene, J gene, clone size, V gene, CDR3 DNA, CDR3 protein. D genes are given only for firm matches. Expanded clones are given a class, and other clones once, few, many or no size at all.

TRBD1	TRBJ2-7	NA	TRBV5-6	TGTGCCAGCAGCCTCCCGGGACAGTCCTACGAGCAGTACTTC	CASSLPGQSYEQYF
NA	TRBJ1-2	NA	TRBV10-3	TGTGCCATCAGTGAGTCGGGGTGGAATGGCTACACCTTC	CAISESGWNGYTF
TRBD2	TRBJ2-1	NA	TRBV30	TGTGCCTCGCCCCGCGAGAGCGGGGGAAGCTCCTACAATGAGCAGTTCTTC	CASPRESGGSSYNEQFF
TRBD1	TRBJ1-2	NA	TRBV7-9	TGTGCCAGCAGCCTCGGCCTGACAGGGTTAGGCTATGGCTACACCTTC	CASSLGLTGLGYGYTF
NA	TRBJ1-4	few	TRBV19	TGTGCCAGTAGTATGTCAGGGGCGGTCGAAAAACTGTTTTTT	CASSMSGAVEKLFF
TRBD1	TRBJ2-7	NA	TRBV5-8	TGTGCCAGCAGAAAACTGACAGGGGCCTACGAGCAGTACTTC	CASRKLTGAYEQYF
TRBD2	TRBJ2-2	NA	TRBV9	TGTGCCAGCAGCCCCAGAGGGACTAGCAGCACCGGGGAGCTGTTTTTT	CASSPRGTSSTGELFF
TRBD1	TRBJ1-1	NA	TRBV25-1	TGTGCCAGCAGTACCCTGGGACAGGAGAACACTGAAGCTTTCTTT	CASSTLGQENTEAFF
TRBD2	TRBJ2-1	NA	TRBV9	TGTGCCAGCAGCGGAAGCGGGGGGCTCGCCGGTGAGCAGTTCTTC	CASSGSGGLAGEQFF
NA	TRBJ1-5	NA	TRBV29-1	TGCAGCGTTGAAGAGGACGAATATCAGCCCCAGCATTTT	CSVEEDEYQPQHF
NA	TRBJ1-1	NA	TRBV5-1	TGCGCCAGCAGCTTGGGAGGAGCAGGGGACATGAACACTGAAGCTTTCTTT	CASSLGGAGDMNTEAFF
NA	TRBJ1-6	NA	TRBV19	TGTGCCAGCCAAGGGGGGGCAGGAATCTATAATTCACCCCTCCACTTT	CASQGGAGIYNSPLHF
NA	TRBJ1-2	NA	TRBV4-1	TGCGCCAGCAGCCAAGATAGTAACAGGAACAGAGGTGGCTACACCTTC	CASSQDSNRNRGGYTF
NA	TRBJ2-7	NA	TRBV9	TGTGCCAGCAGCCCAACTAACGGGATTGACTACGAGCAGTACTTC	CASSPTNGIDYEQYF
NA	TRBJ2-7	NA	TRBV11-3	TGTGCCAGCAGTCCCTTCCAGGGATCCTACGAGCAGTACTTC	CASSPFQGSYEQYF
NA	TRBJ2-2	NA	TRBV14	TGTGCCAGCAGCCAAGATCCCAGGGCAGCGCCCACCGGGGAGCTGTTTTTT	CASSQDPRAAPTGELFF
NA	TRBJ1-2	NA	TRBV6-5	TGTGCCAGCAGTTACTCAGGGAACTATGGCTACACCTTC	CASSYSGNYGYTF
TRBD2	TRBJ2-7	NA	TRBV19	TGTGCCAGTAGTCCACGGACTAGCGGGGGCTACGAGCAGTACTTC	CASSPRTSGGYEQYF
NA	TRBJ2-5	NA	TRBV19	TGTGCCAGTAGTACTAGCCAAGAGACCCAGTACTTC	CASSTSQETQYF
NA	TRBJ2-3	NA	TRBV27	TGTGCCAGCAGTCATGGGACCGGCACAGATACGCAGTATTTT	CASSHGTGTDTQYF
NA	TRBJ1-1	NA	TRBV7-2	TGTGCCAGCAGCTGGGGTCGGACTAACACTGAAGCTTTCTTT	CASSWGRTNTEAFF
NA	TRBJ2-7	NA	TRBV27	TGTGCCAGCAGTTTAGTGGGGGCCTACGAGCAGTACTTC	CASSLVGAYEQYF
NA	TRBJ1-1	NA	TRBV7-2	TGTGCCAGCAGCTCCAAGGGGGGACGACTGAACACTGAAGCTTTCTTT	CASSSKGGRLNTEAFF
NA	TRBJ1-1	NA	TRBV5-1	TGCGCCAGCAGCTTGGGTAGTGAAGCTTTCTTT	CASSLGSEAFF
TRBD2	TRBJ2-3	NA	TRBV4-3	TGCGCCAGCAGCTTATTAGCGGGGGGGAGAGATACGCAGTATTTT	CASSLLAGGRDTQYF
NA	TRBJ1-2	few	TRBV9	TGTGCCAGCAGCGTAGGCCAATCGTACTTCTATGGCTACACCTTC	CASSVGQSYFYGYTF
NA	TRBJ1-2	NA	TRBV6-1	TGTGCCAGCAGTGAAGCGCGGGGGGCGGATGGCTACACCTTC	CASSEARGADGYTF
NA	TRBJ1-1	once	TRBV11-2	TGTGCCAGCAGCTTAGCCGGATGGGACACTGAAGCTTTCTTT	CASSLAGWDTEAFF
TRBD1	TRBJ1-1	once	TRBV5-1	TGCGCCAGCAGCTTGGACAGGGGGATCACTGAAGCTTTCTTT	CASSLDRGITEAFF
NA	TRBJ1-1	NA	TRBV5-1	TGCGCCAGCAGCTTGCTTTTTAGACAGGAGAGCACTGAAGCTTTCTTT	CASSLLFRQESTEAFF
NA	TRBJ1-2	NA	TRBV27	TGTGCCAGCAGTCGTATTTCCACCTATGGCTACACCTTC	CASSRISTYGYTF
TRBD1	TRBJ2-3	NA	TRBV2	TGTGCCAGCAACCGACAGGGGATTGGAGATACGCAGTATTTT	CASNRQGIGDTQYF
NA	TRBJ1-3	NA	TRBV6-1	TGTGCCAGCAGTGATCCCAGCGTCGGCACCATATATTTT	CASSDPSVGTIYF
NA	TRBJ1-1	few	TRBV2	TGTGCCAGCAGTGAAGCGCGGCGGGGGGACACTGAAGCTTTCTTT	CASSEARRGDTEAFF
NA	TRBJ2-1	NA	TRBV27	TGTGCCAGCAGTTTATCGATCGAAGGGGCCGCTTACAATGAGCAGTTCTTC	CASSLSIEGAAYNEQFF
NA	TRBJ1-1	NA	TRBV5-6	TGTGCCAGCACCATGGACCCCTACACTGAAGCTTTCTTT	CASTMDPYTEAFF
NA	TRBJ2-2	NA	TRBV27	TGTGCCAGCAGTTTAGGGGGGGGCTACACCGGGGAGCTGTTTTTT	CASSLGGGYTGELFF
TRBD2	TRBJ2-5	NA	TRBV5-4	TGTGCCAGCAGCTTTTCCCGGACTAGCGGGGGCCCAGTACAAGAGACCCAGTACTTC	CASSFSRTSGGPVQETQYF
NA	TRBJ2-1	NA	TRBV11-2	TGTGCCAGCAGCTTAGATTCGGGGGCCTACAATGAGCAGTTCTTC	CASSLDSGAYNEQFF
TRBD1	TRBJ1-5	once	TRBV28	TGTGCCAGCAGTGCAGGGGGCGGCAATCAGCCCCAGCATTTT	CASSAGGGNQPQHF
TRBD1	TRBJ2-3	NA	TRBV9	TGTGCCAGCAGCGTAGTCCAGGGGGCAGATACGCAGTATTTT	CASSVVQGADTQYF
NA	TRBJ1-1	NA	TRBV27	TGTGCCAGCAGGGTCGGGAGGAACACTGAAGCTTTCTTT	CASRVGRNTEAFF
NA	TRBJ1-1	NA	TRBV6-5	TGTGCCAGCAGTTACTCGAATCAGGGCCTGAGAGCTTTCTTT	CASSYSNQGLRAFF
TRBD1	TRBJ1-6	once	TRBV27	TGTGCCAGCAATCCGGGACAGGGGGTTTCACCCCTCCACTTT	CASNPGQGVSPLHF
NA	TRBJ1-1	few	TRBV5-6	TGTGCCAGCAGTTATACAGTGGGGGCTGAAGCTTTCTTT	CASSYTVGAEAFF
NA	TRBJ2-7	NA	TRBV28	TGTGCCAGCCTCGGCAGGGCACACGAGCAGTACTTC	CASLGRAHEQYF
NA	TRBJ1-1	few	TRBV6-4	TGTGCCAGCAGTGTACAGGAAAACACTGAAGCTTTCTTT	CASSVQENTEAFF
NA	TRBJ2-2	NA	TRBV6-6	TGTGCCAGCAGTTACCAGGGTACGAACACCGGGGAGCTGTTTTTT	CASSYQGTNTGELFF
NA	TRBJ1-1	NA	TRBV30	TGTGCCTGGGGGACCTATGGGGATGCGGCTGAAGCTTTCTTT	CAWGTYGDAAEAFF
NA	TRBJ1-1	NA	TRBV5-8	TGTGCCAGCCGGCTCTCGGAGAACACTGAAGCTTTCTTT	CASRLSENTEAFF
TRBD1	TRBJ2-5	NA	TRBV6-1	TGTGCCAGTCGGGATGGGGACAGGAGTCAAGAGACCCAGTACTTC	CASRDGDRSQETQYF
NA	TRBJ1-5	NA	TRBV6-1	TGTGCCAGCAGGGATGTGGGGGCGGGTCAGCCCCAGCATTTT	CASRDVGAGQPQHF
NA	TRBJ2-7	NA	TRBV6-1	TGTGCCAGCAGTGAACAGAGGGGAGCGTCCTACGAGCAGTACTTC	CASSEQRGASYEQYF
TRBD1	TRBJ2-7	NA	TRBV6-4	TGTGCCAGCAGTGCCGGGACAGGGTTTGGCGAGCAGTACTTC	CASSAGTGFGEQYF
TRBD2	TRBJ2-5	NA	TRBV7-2	TGTGCCAGCAGCTTAGGACGGACTAGCGGGAGGTCGGAGACCCAGTACTTC	CASSLGRTSGRSETQYF
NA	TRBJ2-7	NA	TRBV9	TGTGCCAGCAGCGTAGGGGGGGGCCTCTACGAGCAGTACTTC	CASSVGGGLYEQYF
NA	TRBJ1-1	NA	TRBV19	TGTGCCAGTAACGATGGTTCAAATCTAAACACTGAAGCTTTCTTT	CASNDGSNLNTEAFF